The rows below give T cell receptor beta chains drawn from one sample of a study of shared clonotypes between healthy human individuals. Sequencing used immunoSEQ multiplex PCR; TCRdb keeps in-frame clones, though not all of them. The profile shows roughly 1,600,000 clones, 97% to 99% of them singletons. Sequenced sample: naive CD4+ T cells sorted from blood. The origin of the receptors is a man under 40 in good health. The CDR3 runs from the conserved cysteine through the conserved F or W. Each record gives: D gene, J gene, clone size, V gene, CDR3 protein, CDR3 DNA. The D gene is left open where the match is weak. Not all rows give a size; the values are once, few, many and, for expanded clones, a class.

D gene: -
J gene: TRBJ1-2
clone size: -
V gene: TRBV6-1
CDR3 protein: CASTSWRVGYTF
CDR3 DNA: TGTGCCAGCACTTCCTGGAGGGTCGGCTACACCTTC

D gene: TRBD1
J gene: TRBJ2-7
clone size: -
V gene: TRBV28
CDR3 protein: CASQTGAIYEQYF
CDR3 DNA: TGTGCCAGCCAGACAGGGGCAATCTACGAGCAGTACTTC

D gene: -
J gene: TRBJ1-1
clone size: -
V gene: TRBV18
CDR3 protein: CASSVGQTTEAFF
CDR3 DNA: TGTGCCAGCTCTGTTGGACAGACCACTGAAGCTTTCTTT

D gene: TRBD1
J gene: TRBJ1-2
clone size: -
V gene: TRBV7-2
CDR3 protein: CASSGTGGIYGYTF
CDR3 DNA: TGTGCCAGCAGCGGGACAGGGGGCATCTATGGCTACACCTTC

D gene: -
J gene: TRBJ2-1
clone size: once
V gene: TRBV5-1
CDR3 protein: CASSAGDRIIANEQFF
CDR3 DNA: TGCGCCAGCAGCGCAGGAGACAGGATAATCGCCAATGAGCAGTTCTTC

D gene: -
J gene: TRBJ1-1
clone size: -
V gene: TRBV5-1
CDR3 protein: CASSGETGLNTEAFF
CDR3 DNA: TGCGCCAGCAGCGGCGAGACAGGCCTGAACACTGAAGCTTTCTTT

D gene: -
J gene: TRBJ2-7
clone size: -
V gene: TRBV28
CDR3 protein: CASGRGAVYEQYF
CDR3 DNA: TGTGCCAGCGGACGGGGGGCCGTGTACGAGCAGTACTTC

D gene: TRBD2
J gene: TRBJ2-1
clone size: -
V gene: TRBV7-9
CDR3 protein: CASGRMSGRAFEQFF
CDR3 DNA: TGTGCCAGCGGACGGATGAGCGGGAGGGCCTTTGAGCAGTTCTTC

D gene: -
J gene: TRBJ2-6
clone size: -
V gene: TRBV27
CDR3 protein: CASSSSISGANVLTF
CDR3 DNA: TGTGCCAGCAGTTCATCTATCTCTGGGGCCAACGTCCTGACTTTC

D gene: -
J gene: TRBJ2-7
clone size: -
V gene: TRBV6-5
CDR3 protein: CASSYSGVGTYEQYF
CDR3 DNA: TGTGCCAGCAGTTACTCTGGGGTAGGGACCTACGAGCAGTACTTC

D gene: -
J gene: TRBJ1-5
clone size: -
V gene: TRBV10-3
CDR3 protein: CAISRLEPQHF
CDR3 DNA: TGTGCCATCAGTCGGCTGGAGCCCCAGCATTTT

D gene: -
J gene: TRBJ2-1
clone size: -
V gene: TRBV11-2
CDR3 protein: CASSPGGGPWEQFF
CDR3 DNA: TGTGCCAGCAGCCCCGGGGGCGGCCCGTGGGAGCAGTTCTTC

D gene: TRBD1
J gene: TRBJ2-2
clone size: -
V gene: TRBV29-1
CDR3 protein: CSGRGTGNVGELFF
CDR3 DNA: TGCAGCGGGCGAGGGACAGGGAACGTCGGGGAGCTGTTTTTT

D gene: -
J gene: TRBJ1-1
clone size: -
V gene: TRBV6-4
CDR3 protein: CASSDSIGEAFF
CDR3 DNA: TGTGCCAGCAGTGACTCGATCGGGGAAGCTTTCTTT

D gene: -
J gene: TRBJ2-3
clone size: -
V gene: TRBV5-1
CDR3 protein: CASSWDKMTDTQYF
CDR3 DNA: TGCGCCAGCAGCTGGGACAAAATGACAGATACGCAGTATTTT

D gene: -
J gene: TRBJ2-5
clone size: -
V gene: TRBV7-6
CDR3 protein: CASSLSGRGDKETQYF
CDR3 DNA: TGTGCCAGCAGCTTATCTGGCAGGGGGGACAAAGAGACCCAGTACTTC

D gene: -
J gene: TRBJ2-7
clone size: -
V gene: TRBV28
CDR3 protein: CASSGLGGGSYEQYF
CDR3 DNA: TGTGCCAGCAGTGGCCTGGGGGGTGGGTCCTACGAGCAGTACTTC

D gene: TRBD1
J gene: TRBJ2-7
clone size: -
V gene: TRBV5-4
CDR3 protein: CASSSGQDLEQYF
CDR3 DNA: TGTGCCAGCAGCTCTGGACAGGACCTCGAGCAGTACTTC

D gene: -
J gene: TRBJ2-1
clone size: -
V gene: TRBV23-1
CDR3 protein: CASSQSCPEGGHMVEQFF
CDR3 DNA: TGCGCCAGCAGTCAATCTTGCCCGGAGGGGGGTCACATGGTTGAGCAGTTCTTC

D gene: TRBD2
J gene: TRBJ2-7
clone size: -
V gene: TRBV27
CDR3 protein: CASSLSGSSGAYEQYF
CDR3 DNA: TGTGCCAGCAGTTTATCGGGTTCTAGCGGAGCCTACGAGCAGTACTTC

D gene: TRBD1
J gene: TRBJ1-1
clone size: -
V gene: TRBV6-5
CDR3 protein: CASSYSGQGGTEAFF
CDR3 DNA: TGTGCCAGCAGTTACTCCGGACAGGGTGGCACTGAAGCTTTCTTT

D gene: -
J gene: TRBJ1-3
clone size: -
V gene: TRBV7-9
CDR3 protein: CASLDWGLGLSGNTIYF
CDR3 DNA: TGTGCCAGCCTCGATTGGGGCCTGGGGCTCTCTGGAAACACCATATATTTT

D gene: TRBD1
J gene: TRBJ2-7
clone size: -
V gene: TRBV18
CDR3 protein: CASSGGGTGTSYEQYF
CDR3 DNA: TGTGCCAGCTCAGGGGGTGGGACAGGGACCTCCTACGAGCAGTACTTC

D gene: -
J gene: TRBJ2-3
clone size: -
V gene: TRBV25-1
CDR3 protein: CASSRTASTDTQYF
CDR3 DNA: TGTGCCAGCAGTCGAACAGCTAGCACAGATACGCAGTATTTT

D gene: -
J gene: TRBJ1-3
clone size: -
V gene: TRBV18
CDR3 protein: CASSLTGQTSGNTIYF
CDR3 DNA: TGTGCCAGCTCTCTTACCGGACAAACCTCTGGAAACACCATATATTTT

D gene: -
J gene: TRBJ2-5
clone size: -
V gene: TRBV7-8
CDR3 protein: CASSSRGWTQYF
CDR3 DNA: TGTGCCAGCAGCTCCCGAGGCTGGACCCAGTACTTC

D gene: -
J gene: TRBJ1-3
clone size: once
V gene: TRBV5-1
CDR3 protein: CASSLRDPHTSGNTIYF
CDR3 DNA: TGCGCCAGCAGCTTGCGGGACCCTCACACCTCTGGAAACACCATATATTTT

D gene: -
J gene: TRBJ1-1
clone size: -
V gene: TRBV27
CDR3 protein: CASSLFRNTEAFF
CDR3 DNA: TGTGCCAGCAGTTTGTTCAGGAACACTGAAGCTTTCTTT

D gene: TRBD2
J gene: TRBJ2-2
clone size: -
V gene: TRBV11-3
CDR3 protein: CASSLAGANTGELFF
CDR3 DNA: TGTGCCAGCAGTCTAGCGGGTGCGAACACCGGGGAGCTGTTTTTT

D gene: TRBD2
J gene: TRBJ2-1
clone size: -
V gene: TRBV27
CDR3 protein: CASSLRGLRVDNEQFF
CDR3 DNA: TGTGCCAGCAGTTTAAGGGGACTAAGGGTAGACAATGAGCAGTTCTTC

D gene: -
J gene: TRBJ1-2
clone size: -
V gene: TRBV5-1
CDR3 protein: CASSLVAEVNYGYTF
CDR3 DNA: TGCGCCAGCAGCTTGGTGGCAGAGGTGAATTATGGCTACACCTTC